Shown below are 10 T cell receptor beta chains from a single sample sequenced in a study of early T cells in non-severe SARS-CoV-2 infection. TCRdb re-called the 5' RACE reads through MiXCR, storing one row per CDR3 protein. The data show more than 50,000 distinct CDR3 sequences, over 9.5% seen once. The source material was whole blood, sampled at baseline. Every receptor here comes from an adult who was a healthcare worker with PCR-confirmed SARS-CoV-2 infection or an uninfected control (not recorded which).

This clonotype was detected a few times. V and J are TRBV9 and TRBJ2-3; perhaps TRBD1 as D (5 bases). Germline CDR1 and CDR2: SGDLS and YYNGEE. This CDR3 has 16 residues. The ends were cut back, 0 bases at V and 2 bases at J, with 13 bases in the middle. CDR3 protein: CASSVGAGINTDTQYF. CDR3 bases: TGTGCCAGCAGCGTAGGAGCAGGGATTAACACAGATACGCAGTATTTT.

The table lists this clonotype with a few counts. The V gene is TRBV15, the J gene TRBJ2-2, with 11 bases identical to TRBD2. CDR3 length: 16 residues. V was pared by 2 bases and J by 2 bases, with 1 base of the junction left unmatched. From germline, CDR1 is LNHNV and CDR2 YYDKDF (reference sequence). CDR3 in DNA: TGTGCCACCAGCAGACTAGCGGGGGGAAACACCGGGGAGCTGTTTTTT. Its translation: CATSRLAGGNTGELFF.

The J gene is TRBJ2-7, the V gene TRBV6-1, with D possibly TRBD2 on 5 matching bases. CDR3 length: 13 amino acids. V shed 4 bases and J shed 2 bases, with 9 bases lying between them. From germline, CDR1 is MNHNS and CDR2 SASEGT. CDR3 residues: CASSVAGAYEQYF. In nucleotides, the CDR3 is TGTGCCAGCAGTGTTGCCGGGGCCTACGAGCAGTACTTC.

This clonotype has more than one count but fewer than ten. This CDR3 is CASSYPAPEAFF. CDR3 sequence (DNA): TGTGCCAGCAGTTACCCAGCCCCTGAAGCTTTCTTT. The rearrangement links TRBV6-2 or TRBV6-3 to TRBJ1-1; D call uncertain. Trimming pared 2 bases from V and 6 bases from J, leaving 7 bases between. Germline lookup yields CDR1 MNHEY and CDR2 SVGEGT. CDR3 size: 12 residues.

V gene TRBV7-9 combines with J gene TRBJ2-7; possible D gene TRBD1, 5 bases. Germline V gives CDR1 SEHNR, CDR2 FQNEAQ (reference sequence). Trimming took off 6 bases at V and 3 bases at J, with 15 bases between the two ends. The CDR3 runs 14 residues. The CDR3 is CASSSGLRLYEQYF. For the CDR3, the DNA is TGTGCCAGCAGTTCAGGGTTAAGACTCTACGAGCAGTACTTC.

This chain connects TRBV3-1 to TRBJ1-1; D is undetermined. CDR3 size: 14 residues. Germline CDR1 and CDR2: LGHDT and YNNKEL (reference sequence). V shed 8 bases and J shed 1 base, with 14 bases lying between them. The CDR3 sequence: CASSSADRNTEAFF. The CDR3 nucleotides are TGTGCCAGCTCATCGGCGGATCGGAACACTGAAGCTTTCTTT.

The chain employs TRBV28 and TRBJ2-4; tentative D call: TRBD1 (6 bases). The CDR3 contains 13 residues. Per germline, CDR1 MDHEN and CDR2 SYDVKM. Trimming shortened V by 5 bases and J by 7 bases, and 12 bases separated the two germline ends. CDR3 nucleotides: TGTGCCAGCAGTGAGGGGGAGAGGAACATTCAGTACTTC. Its protein product is CASSEGERNIQYF.

This clonotype was seen a few times. The chain's CDR3 is CSALHSGSSYNEQFF. CDR3 nucleotides: TGCAGCGCTCTACATAGCGGGAGCTCCTACAATGAGCAGTTCTTC. This chain joins TRBV29-1 and TRBJ2-1; 9 bases fit TRBD2. V trimming: 7 bases; J trimming: 0 bases; junction bases outside the gene matches: 7. This CDR3 is built from 15 residues. CDR1 SQVTM and CDR2 ANQGSEA come from the germline V gene.

The J gene is TRBJ2-3, the V gene TRBV20-1, with 7 positions matching TRBD2. Trimming at V came to 1 base and at J to 4 bases, leaving 5 bases not matched to a gene. The germline V gene encodes CDR1 DFQATT and CDR2 SNEGSKA (reference sequence). There are 14 residues in the CDR3. This CDR3 is CSARVREGADTQYF. CDR3 nucleotide sequence: TGCAGTGCTAGAGTCAGGGAGGGCGCAGATACGCAGTATTTT.

This chain's CDR3 is CASRVGQNQETQYF. In DNA form, the CDR3 reads TGCGCCAGCAGAGTGGGACAGAACCAAGAGACCCAGTACTTC. The V and J genes are TRBV5-1 and TRBJ2-5, with 7 bases identical to TRBD1. From germline, CDR1 is SGHRS and CDR2 YFSETQ. V shed 5 bases and J 0 bases; nucleotides not matched to a gene: 4. This CDR3 is built from 14 residues.